The 7 T cell receptor beta chains reported below all come from one sample, sequenced in a study of CD8+CD57+ T cells in acquired aplastic anemia. Investigators profiled TCR beta VDJ and CDR3 from genomic DNA template. Using its own MiXCR run on the reads, TCRdb lists one record per CDR3 protein. Of a few hundred thousand distinct CDR3 sequences listed, around 60% are singletons. Sequencing was performed on sorted CD4+, CD8+, or CD8+CD57+ T cells (not recorded which) from PBMCs. These receptors originate from a human donor with severe aplastic anemia or a healthy control (not recorded which).

This clonotype has a count of ten or more. The rearrangement links TRBV7-6 to TRBJ1-1, with 7 bases that match TRBD1. CDR1 and CDR2 (germline): SGHVS, FNYEAQ. With V trimmed by 4 bases and J by 1 base, 3 bases remained unmatched. The CDR3 totals 14 residues. The chain's CDR3 is CASSSWTGNTEAFF. CDR3 coding DNA: TGTGCCAGCAGCTCCTGGACAGGGAACACTGAAGCTTTCTTT.

This clonotype was detected ten times or more. At one boundary the junction diverges from the germline segment, which might be a read error. The rearrangement joins TRBV5-1 to TRBJ2-7; the D call may be TRBD1 or TRBD2 (5 bases each). The germline V gene has CDR1 SGHRS and CDR2 YFSETQ. The CDR3 totals 13 residues. The CDR3 loop reads CASSLDGAYGQYF. The CDR3 DNA is TGCGCCAGCAGCTTGGACGGGGCCTACGGGCAGTACTTC.

The chain is built from TRBV19 and TRBJ1-5; no definite D call. The germline V and J ends were trimmed by 6 bases and 1 base, with 10 bases remaining between them. The CDR3 has 14 amino acids. Germline values: CDR1 LNHDA, CDR2 SQIVND (reference sequence). The DNA of the CDR3 is TGTGCCAGTAGCCAATCGGCAAGCAATCAGCCCCAGCATTTT. It encodes CASSQSASNQPQHF.

In nucleotides, the CDR3 is TGTGCCAGCAACTCGGAGACAATAACCTACAATGAGCAGTTCTTC. Its protein product is CASNSETITYNEQFF. The chain couples TRBV2 to TRBJ2-1; D ambiguous. Looked up from germline, CDR1 is SNHLY and CDR2 is FYNNEI. The V end was cut by 7 bases, the J end by 2 bases, with 15 bases between. This CDR3 spans 15 amino acids.

This clonotype was found once. This may come from a read error, since a much larger clone is one base off. The chain couples TRBV6-6 to TRBJ2-1; D might be TRBD1 (7 bases). In germline, CDR1 is MNHNY, CDR2 SVGAGI (reference sequence). CDR3 size: 13 residues. CDR3: CASGYPSQGGWFF. CDR3 coding DNA: TGTGCCAGCGGTTACCCGTCGCAGGGGGGCTGGTTCTTC.

This chain connects TRBV5-6 to TRBJ1-2, with D unclear. Germline CDR1 is SGHDT and CDR2 is YYEEEE. The V and J ends lost 6 bases and 2 bases respectively, with 8 bases between them. This CDR3 comprises 12 residues. As DNA, the CDR3 is TGTGCCAGCAACACCGAGAACTATGGCTACACCTTC. Translated, it gives CASNTENYGYTF.

This clonotype was observed a handful of times. This rearrangement joins TRBV20-1 to TRBJ2-7; TRBD2 matches 10 bases. After removal of 2 bases from V and 3 bases from J, the junction contained 7 bases not matched to a gene. The CDR3 is made up of 15 amino acids. Looked up from germline, CDR1 is DFQATT and CDR2 is SNEGSKA (reference sequence). The CDR3: CSARPASGSDYEQYF. For the CDR3, the DNA is TGCAGTGCTAGACCAGCTAGCGGGAGCGACTACGAGCAGTACTTC.